This entry is about one T cell receptor beta chain. Its cognate antigen is unknown. Healthy Caucasian individuals from Russia aged 6 to 90 were enrolled as donors. Primers used in a second PCR of roughly 6 to 11 cycles were a sample-barcoded 5' primer and a J-beta primer mix. TCRdb re-derived calls from the 5' RACE reads in MiXCR, one entry per CDR3 protein. The sample shows some 760,000 distinct CDR3 sequences, roughly 25% of them seen only once. This entry is derived from a study of blood T cells in healthy people across ages. General study results and limits: Greater diversity and more naive CD4+ cells were seen in long-lived donors than in aged donors.

Trimming stripped 1 base from V and 6 bases from J, with 12 bases between. The CDR3 totals 14 residues. CDR1 and CDR2 from the germline V gene are LGHNA and YNFKEQ. A further study also used this sample, focusing on T cells of mothers and their children.

The V gene is TRBV4-2, the J gene TRBJ2-5, with D possibly matching TRBD2 (5 bases). This receptor was obtained from a boy younger than 18 in good health. Sample: blood. The CDR3 loop is CASSQVAGPKTQYF. DNA for the CDR3: TGTGCCAGCAGCCAAGTGGCGGGTCCGAAGACCCAGTACTTC.